These 4 T cell receptor beta chains came from one sample sequenced in a study of blood T cell repertoires in COVID-19. Sequencing used immunoSEQ multiplex PCR; TCRdb keeps in-frame clones, though not all of them. The sample lists over 450,000 clones, around 90% seen once, with less than 9% in the top ten. The material sequenced was peripheral blood. These receptors all come from a woman between 45 and 65 years old with COVID-19, enrolled during active disease.

V usage is TRBV15 and J usage is TRBJ2-3; D may be TRBD2 (7 bases). This CDR3 has 15 residues. The germline V gene has CDR1 LNHNV and CDR2 YYDKDF (reference sequence). Trimming took 3 bases from V and 4 from J, leaving 14 bases between them. The CDR3: CATSRGGGHADTQYF. In DNA, the CDR3 is TGTGCCACCAGCAGGGGAGGGGGGCACGCAGATACGCAGTATTTT. Supplemented by reference TRBV15 and TRBJ2-3, the full variable domain reads DAMVIQNPRYQVTQFGKPVTLSCSQTLNHNVMYWYQQKSSQAPKLLFHYYDKDFNNEADTPDNFQSRRPNTSFCFLDIRSPGLGDTAMYLCATSRGGGHADTQYFGPGTRLTVL.

The chain uses TRBV7-9 and TRBJ1-3; D remains unclear. The V end was cut by 2 bases, the J end by 4 bases, with 9 bases between. The V gene's germline CDR1 is SEHNR and CDR2 FQNEAQ (reference sequence). This CDR3 is built from 14 residues. DNA for the CDR3: TGTGCCAGCAGCTTACAAACGGGGGGAAACACCATATATTTT. Encoded protein: CASSLQTGGNTIYF.

The chain recombines TRBV10-3 with TRBJ2-7, with 13 nucleotides matching TRBD2. From germline, CDR1 is ENHRY and CDR2 SYGVKD. This CDR3 spans 15 amino acids. Trimming at V came to 5 bases and at J to 4 bases, leaving 5 bases not matched to a gene. CDR3 nucleotides: TGTGCCATCAGTCCTACTAGCGGGGGGGCTTACGAGCAGTACTTC. Translating gives CAISPTSGGAYEQYF.

The rearrangement joins TRBV27 to TRBJ1-2; 8 bases are a match to TRBD1. In germline, CDR1 is MNHEY, CDR2 SMNVEV (reference sequence). The ends lost 5 bases at V and 2 bases at J; junction bases unmatched: 7. The CDR3 is 15 amino acids. CDR3: CASSPARQGNYGYTF. CDR3 sequence (DNA): TGTGCCAGCAGTCCGGCCCGACAGGGGAACTATGGCTACACCTTC.